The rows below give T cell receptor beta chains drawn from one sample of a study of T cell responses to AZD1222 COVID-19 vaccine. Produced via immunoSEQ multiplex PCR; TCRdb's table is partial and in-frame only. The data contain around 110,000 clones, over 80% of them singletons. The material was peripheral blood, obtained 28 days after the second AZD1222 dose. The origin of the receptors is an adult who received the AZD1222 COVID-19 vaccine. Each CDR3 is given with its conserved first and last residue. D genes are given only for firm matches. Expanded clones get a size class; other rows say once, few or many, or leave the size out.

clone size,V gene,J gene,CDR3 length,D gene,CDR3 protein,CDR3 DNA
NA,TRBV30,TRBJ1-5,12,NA,CAWSMGYQPQHF,TGTGCCTGGAGTATGGGTTATCAGCCCCAGCATTTT
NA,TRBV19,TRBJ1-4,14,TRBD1,CASSTGGANEKLFF,TGTGCCAGTAGCACAGGGGGGGCTAATGAAAAACTGTTTTTT
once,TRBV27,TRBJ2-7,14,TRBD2,CASSPQTSDYEQYF,TGTGCCAGCAGTCCTCAGACTAGCGACTACGAGCAGTACTTC
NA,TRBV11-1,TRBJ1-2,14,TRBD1,CASSPPTGSDGYTF,TGTGCCAGCAGCCCCCCGACAGGGTCGGATGGCTACACCTTC
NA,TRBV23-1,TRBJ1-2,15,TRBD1,CASSTTGGSMSGYTF,TGCGCCAGCAGTACGACAGGGGGAAGCATGTCGGGCTACACCTTC
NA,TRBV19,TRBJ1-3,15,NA,CASSIKGRAGNTIYF,TGTGCCAGTAGTATTAAGGGCAGGGCTGGAAACACCATATATTTT
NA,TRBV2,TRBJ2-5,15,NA,CASSEMRGFQETQYF,TGTGCCAGCAGTGAAATGCGGGGTTTTCAAGAGACCCAGTACTTC
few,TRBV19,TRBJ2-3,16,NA,CASSTHSIISTDTQYF,TGTGCCAGTAGTACACACTCCATAATTAGCACAGATACGCAGTATTTT
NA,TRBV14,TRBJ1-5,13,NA,CASSPRDNQPQHF,TGTGCCAGCAGCCCCAGGGACAATCAGCCCCAGCATTTT
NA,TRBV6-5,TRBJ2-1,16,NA,CASSYSLRSSYNEQFF,TGTGCCAGCAGTTACTCTCTTCGGAGCTCCTACAATGAGCAGTTCTTC
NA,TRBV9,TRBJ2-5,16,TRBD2,CASSVGGGVGQETQYF,TGTGCCAGCAGCGTAGGTGGGGGGGTAGGCCAAGAGACCCAGTACTTC
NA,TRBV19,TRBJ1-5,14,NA,CASSQRGPNQPQHF,TGTGCCAGTAGCCAGAGGGGACCCAATCAGCCCCAGCATTTT
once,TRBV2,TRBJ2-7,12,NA,CAAAEGGYEQYF,TGTGCCGCCGCTGAAGGAGGATACGAGCAGTACTTC
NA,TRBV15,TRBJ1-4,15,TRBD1,CATSREEGAREKLFF,TGTGCCACCAGCAGAGAAGAGGGGGCTCGGGAAAAACTGTTTTTT
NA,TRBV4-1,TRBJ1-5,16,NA,CASSQEGAASNQPQHF,TGCGCCAGCAGCCAAGAAGGGGCAGCTTCTAATCAGCCCCAGCATTTT
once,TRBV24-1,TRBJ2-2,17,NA,CATSDFWEVGGTGELFF,TGTGCCACCAGTGATTTCTGGGAAGTCGGGGGCACCGGGGAGCTGTTTTTT
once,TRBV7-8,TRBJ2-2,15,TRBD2,CASSLELAGAAELFF,TGTGCCAGCAGCCTAGAACTAGCGGGAGCGGCGGAGCTGTTTTTT
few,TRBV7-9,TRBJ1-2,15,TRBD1,CASSLALGQSSGYTF,TGTGCCAGCAGCTTAGCTCTGGGACAGTCGTCCGGCTACACCTTC
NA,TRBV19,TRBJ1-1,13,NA,CASRTGPDTEAFF,TGTGCCAGTAGAACGGGGCCAGACACTGAAGCTTTCTTT
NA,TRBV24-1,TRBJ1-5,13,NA,CATSGPGDGFQHF,TGTGCCACCAGTGGCCCGGGGGACGGGTTCCAGCATTTT
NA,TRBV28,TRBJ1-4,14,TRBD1,CASSIQGEVGKLFF,TGTGCCAGCAGTATACAGGGGGAGGTAGGAAAACTGTTTTTT
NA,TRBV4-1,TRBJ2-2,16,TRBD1,CASSQERRGRRGELFF,TGCGCCAGCAGCCAAGAACGCAGGGGGCGTCGCGGGGAGCTGTTTTTT
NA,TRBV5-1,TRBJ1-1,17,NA,CASSLAGGLLGATEAFF,TGCGCCAGCAGCTTGGCGGGAGGTCTGCTGGGCGCCACTGAAGCTTTCTTT
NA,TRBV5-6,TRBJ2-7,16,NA,CASSLVAGAVLDEQYF,TGTGCCAGCAGCTTGGTAGCAGGGGCTGTTCTTGACGAGCAGTACTTC
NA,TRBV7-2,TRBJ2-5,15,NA,CASSDITGFRETQYF,TGTGCCAGCAGCGATATAACAGGGTTCAGGGAGACCCAGTACTTC
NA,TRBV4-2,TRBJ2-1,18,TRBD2,CASSQDPGLAAAYNEQFF,TGTGCCAGCAGCCAAGACCCCGGACTAGCGGCCGCCTACAATGAGCAGTTCTTC
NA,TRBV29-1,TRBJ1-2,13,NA,CSVGLRFGYGYTF,TGCAGCGTTGGTCTCAGGTTCGGCTATGGCTACACCTTC
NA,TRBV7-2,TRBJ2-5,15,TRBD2,CASSQWRGAQETQYF,TGTGCCAGCAGCCAATGGCGGGGGGCTCAAGAGACCCAGTACTTC
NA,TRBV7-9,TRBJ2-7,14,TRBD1,CASSLGQGEGEQYF,TGTGCCAGCAGTTTAGGACAGGGTGAGGGCGAGCAGTACTTC
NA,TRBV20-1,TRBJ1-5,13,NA,CSASTGFNQPQHF,TGCAGTGCTAGTACAGGGTTTAATCAGCCCCAGCATTTT
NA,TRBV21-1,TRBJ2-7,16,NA,CASSKSIGHVSYEQYF,TGTGCCAGCAGCAAATCCATCGGCCACGTCTCCTACGAGCAGTACTTC
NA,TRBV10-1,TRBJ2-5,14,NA,CASSPGTFQETQYF,TGCGCCAGCAGCCCTGGGACATTCCAAGAGACCCAGTACTTC
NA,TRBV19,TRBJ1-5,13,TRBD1,CASREGGGQPQHF,TGTGCCAGTAGAGAAGGGGGCGGTCAGCCCCAGCATTTT
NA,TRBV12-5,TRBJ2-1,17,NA,CASGLASGGVGYNEQFF,TGTGCTAGTGGTTTGGCCTCCGGAGGGGTAGGGTACAATGAGCAGTTCTTC
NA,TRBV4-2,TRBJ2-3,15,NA,CASSQGDSHTDTQYF,TGTGCCAGCAGCCAAGGGGACTCCCACACAGATACGCAGTATTTT
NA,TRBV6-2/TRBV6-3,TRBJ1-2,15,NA,CASSYPVRMGSGYTF,TGTGCCAGCAGTTACCCGGTGAGGATGGGGAGTGGCTACACCTTC
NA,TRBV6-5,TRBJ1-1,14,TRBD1,CASSSQGAYTEAFF,TGTGCCAGCAGTTCGCAGGGGGCTTACACTGAAGCTTTCTTT
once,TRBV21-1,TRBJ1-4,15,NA,CASSKEGRNNEKLFF,TGTGCCAGCAGCAAAGAGGGCCGAAATAATGAAAAACTGTTTTTT
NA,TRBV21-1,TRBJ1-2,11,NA,CARWGSRGYTF,TGTGCCAGGTGGGGGTCACGGGGCTACACCTTC
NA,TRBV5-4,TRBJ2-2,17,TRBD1,CASSLVLGGGRGGELFF,TGTGCCAGCAGCTTGGTTTTAGGGGGCGGCCGTGGCGGGGAGCTGTTTTTT
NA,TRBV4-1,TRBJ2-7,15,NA,CASSQMGRTEYEQYF,TGCGCCAGCAGCCAGATGGGTCGGACAGAATACGAGCAGTACTTC
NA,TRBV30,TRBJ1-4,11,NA,CAWGAGEKLFF,TGTGCCTGGGGGGCTGGAGAAAAACTGTTTTTT
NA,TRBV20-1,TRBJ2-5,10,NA,CSGGRETQYF,TGCAGTGGGGGTCGAGAGACCCAGTACTTC